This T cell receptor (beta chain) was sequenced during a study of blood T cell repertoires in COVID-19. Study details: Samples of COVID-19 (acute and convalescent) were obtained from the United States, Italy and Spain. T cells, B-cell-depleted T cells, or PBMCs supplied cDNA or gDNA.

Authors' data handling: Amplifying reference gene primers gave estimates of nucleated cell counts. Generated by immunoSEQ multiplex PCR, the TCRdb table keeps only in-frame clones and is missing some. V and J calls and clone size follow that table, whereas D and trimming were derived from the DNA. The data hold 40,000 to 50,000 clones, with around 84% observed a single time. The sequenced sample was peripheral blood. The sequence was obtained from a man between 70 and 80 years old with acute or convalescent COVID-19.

The DNA for the CDR3 is TGTGCCAGCAGCTTAGCGTTAGCGGGAGGGCCGGAGACCCAGTACTTC. It translates to CASSLALAGGPETQYF. The chain has TRBV11-1 and TRBJ2-5; TRBD2 matches at 11 bases. This CDR3 spans 16 amino acids. From germline, CDR1 is SGHAT and CDR2 FQDESV (reference sequence). Unmatched junction bases numbered 5, after V lost 0 bases and J lost 5 bases.